The 29 T cell receptor beta chains presented below share a single source sample, sequenced in a study of regulatory T cells in long-lasting Graves disease. Time point: newly diagnosed GD, antithyroid drugs for less than 3 months. TCR sequences were obtained from RNA taken from PBMCs. iRepertoire HTBI primers and Arm-PCR of CDR3 regions built TCR beta libraries. TCRdb passed the multiplex PCR reads through MiXCR, listing each CDR3 protein once. Of some 220,000 distinct CDR3 sequences detected, 15% to 20% appear once; the ten largest clones hold about 10%. These data are also associated with another study on T cells in Graves' hyperthyroidism and ophthalmopathy.

This sample comprised peripheral blood mononuclear cells (PBMCs), obtained at new diagnosis, from a patient treated with antithyroid drugs. The receptors originated from a woman in her thirties with Graves disease.

The chain employs TRBV6-8 and TRBJ2-5; 12 nucleotides match TRBD1. The trim removed 8 bases at V and 0 bases at J, leaving 7 bases unmatched. The germline V gene encodes CDR1 MNHGY and CDR2 SAAAGT. CDR3 length: 16 residues. CDR3 protein: CASRWGTGGNQETQYF. CDR3 bases: TGTGCCAGCCGATGGGGGACAGGGGGCAACCAAGAGACCCAGTACTTC.

V usage is TRBV20-1 and J usage is TRBJ1-5, with a possible D match to TRBD1 (5 bases). The germline V gene encodes CDR1 DFQATT and CDR2 SNEGSKA (reference sequence). Trimming shortened V by 6 bases and J by 5 bases, and 17 bases separated the two germline ends. The CDR3 consists of 14 residues. CDR3 bases: TGCAGTGCCACGCCAGAAGGGGCATATCAGCCCCAGCATTTT. Its translation: CSATPEGAYQPQHF.

This clonotype appeared many times. The chain employs TRBV20-1 and TRBJ2-5; 9 nucleotides align to TRBD2. The CDR3 is 14 residues long. Trimming removed 2 bases from V and 2 bases from J; junction bases left unmatched: 3. Germline CDR1 is DFQATT and CDR2 is SNEGSKA (reference sequence). CDR3 DNA: TGCAGTGCTAGACGCGGGGGGGCTCAAGAGACCCAGTACTTC. It is translated as CSARRGGAQETQYF.

This clonotype has just a few counts. The rearrangement joins TRBV25-1 to TRBJ2-6; D remains unclear. The V end lost 6 bases, the J end lost 2 bases, and 11 bases lay between the germline ends. The V gene's germline CDR1 is MGHDK and CDR2 SYGVNS. The CDR3 spans 15 residues. CDR3 sequence reads: CASSKTGAGANVLTF. The CDR3 DNA reads TGTGCCAGCAGCAAGACCGGTGCTGGGGCCAACGTCCTGACTTTC.

This clonotype was recorded many times. The chain is built from TRBV3-1 and TRBJ2-7; D is unresolved. This CDR3 spans 13 amino acids. V shed 0 bases and J shed 4 bases, with 7 bases lying between them. CDR1 is LGHDT and CDR2 is YNNKEL in the germline V gene (reference sequence). This chain's CDR3 is CASSQDLEYEQYF. CDR3 sequence (DNA): TGTGCCAGCAGCCAAGATTTAGAGTACGAGCAGTACTTC.

The CDR3 region is CASGGASSADTQYF. In nucleotides, the CDR3 is TGTGCCAGCGGGGGGGCCTCCTCGGCAGATACGCAGTATTTT. The J gene is TRBJ2-7, the V gene TRBV28; TRBD2 might be the D (7 bases). TRBJ2-3 matches the DNA end more closely, so the J call is doubtful. The CDR3 contains 14 residues. Germline values: CDR1 MDHEN, CDR2 SYDVKM.

This clonotype was recorded at least ten times. J is TRBJ2-3 and V is TRBV20-1; D not resolved. Deletions cut 1 base from V and 6 bases from J, with 14 bases between. There are 14 residues in the CDR3. Germline CDR1 and CDR2: DFQATT and SNEGSKA (reference sequence). CDR3 DNA sequence: TGCAGTGCTAGAGGGGGTCTAGTCAGCGATACGCAGTATTTT. Its translation is CSARGGLVSDTQYF.

This clonotype appeared many times. This rearrangement joins TRBV12-3 or TRBV12-4 to TRBJ2-3; 15 bases are a match to TRBD2. This CDR3 is 18 amino acids long. With 5 bases clipped from V and 0 bases from J, the junction kept 6 bases outside the gene matches. The CDR3 protein is CASSLWTSGGDSTDTQYF. The CDR3 DNA sequence: TGTGCCAGCAGTCTCTGGACTAGCGGGGGGGATAGCACAGATACGCAGTATTTT.

The gene calls are TRBV20-1 and TRBJ2-1, with TRBD2 identical over 13 bases. The germline gives CDR1 DFQATT, CDR2 SNEGSKA (reference sequence). V gave up 4 bases and J gave up 13 bases; unmatched junction bases: 10. The CDR3 runs to 14 residues. CDR3 DNA: TGCAGTGCTAAGACTAGCGGGGGGCAAGAGACCCAGTTCTTC. Its translation: CSAKTSGGQETQFF.

The sample holds one count of this clonotype. The chain uses TRBV6-1 and TRBJ1-2, with 9 positions matching TRBD1. The length of the CDR3 is 15 residues. From germline, CDR1 is MNHNS and CDR2 SASEGT. Trimming cost V 6 bases and J 6 bases; bases outside gene matches: 11. CDR3 residues: CASRGDRDVPNGYTF. The CDR3 nucleotides read TGTGCCAGCAGAGGGGACAGGGATGTCCCTAATGGCTACACCTTC.

The J gene is TRBJ1-3, the V gene TRBV5-1, with TRBD1 identical over 7 bases. This CDR3 is built from 16 residues. The J segment lost 3 bases and the V segment lost 3 bases, leaving 9 bases of the junction unmatched. The germline V gene has CDR1 SGHRS and CDR2 YFSETQ. CDR3 sequence (DNA): TGCGCCAGCAGCTCCGGGACAGAACTTTTTGGAAACACCATATATTTT. This translates into CASSSGTELFGNTIYF.

At least ten counts were recorded for this clonotype. This chain uses TRBV20-1 with TRBJ1-1; maybe TRBD1 (6 bases). CDR3 length equals 14 residues. Trimming removed 0 bases at V and 7 bases at J, with 15 bases between. Germline lookup yields CDR1 DFQATT and CDR2 SNEGSKA (reference sequence). DNA of the CDR3: TGCAGTGCTAGAGATCCGGGGGGCGTGAGTGAAGCTTTCTTT. Amino acid sequence: CSARDPGGVSEAFF.

This clonotype was found many times. Here the CDR3 reads CASGAGGMYGYTF. The CDR3 DNA follows: TGTGCCTCAGGGGCAGGGGGCATGTATGGCTACACCTTC. This chain joins TRBV6-1 and TRBJ1-2; 8 bases align to TRBD1. The CDR3 totals 13 residues. With V trimmed by 11 bases and J by 5 bases, 10 bases remained unmatched. The germline gives CDR1 MNHNS, CDR2 SASEGT.

The chain links TRBV20-1 to TRBJ1-2; D uncertain. V was shortened by 5 bases and J by 7 bases, with 14 bases between the two germline ends. The CDR3 runs to 12 residues. The germline CDR1 and CDR2 sequences are DFQATT and SNEGSKA (reference sequence). The CDR3 nucleotides read TGCAGTGCTTCGACAAGTCGGGGTGGCTACACCTTC. This encodes CSASTSRGGYTF.

This clonotype has at least ten counts. The V call is TRBV7-6, the J call TRBJ2-7; D tentatively fits TRBD1 or TRBD2 (5 bases each). The CDR3 totals 14 residues. Germline CDR1 is SGHVS and CDR2 is FNYEAQ. Trimming pared 1 base from V and 6 bases from J, leaving 13 bases between. The CDR3 spells CASSLGEGTGEQYF. The CDR3 nucleotides read TGTGCCAGCAGCTTAGGAGAGGGGACGGGCGAGCAGTACTTC.

This clonotype was picked up many times. The chain has TRBV13 and TRBJ2-1; D assignment may be TRBD1 or TRBD2 (5 bases each). The CDR3 contains 15 residues. Germline-derived CDR1 and CDR2 are PRHDT and FYEKMQ (reference sequence). Deletions cut 3 bases from V and 8 bases from J, with 17 bases between. Written as DNA, the CDR3 is TGTGCCAGCAGCTTTTCCCGGGGCCTTACGGATGAGCAGTTCTTC. Translated: CASSFSRGLTDEQFF.

As to this clonotype: One junction end disagrees with the germline gene, perhaps due to a read error. The V call is TRBV7-2, the J call TRBJ2-7; 10 bases are a match to TRBD1. The CDR3 extends over 17 amino acids. Per germline, CDR1 SGHTA and CDR2 FQGNSA. The CDR3 loop reads CASSLGTGGYASYEQFF. CDR3 sequence (DNA): TGTGCCAGCAGCTTAGGGACAGGGGGGTACGCCTCCTACGAGCAGTTCTTT. Full variable domain (missing parts from reference TRBV7-2 and TRBJ2-7): GAGVSQSPSNKVTEKGKDVELRCDPISGHTALYWYRQSLGQGLEFLIYFQGNSAPDKSGLPSDRFSAERTGGSVSTLTIQRTQQEDSAVYLCASSLGTGGYASYEQFFGPGTRLTVT.

A remark on this clonotype: A read error may be the cause here, since a much bigger clone is one base away. The CDR3 carries no conserved terminal phenylalanine or tryptophan, so it likely arises from a read error. This chain joins TRBV3-1 and TRBJ1-1; D ambiguous. Per the germline V gene, CDR1 is LGHDT and CDR2 is YNNKEL (reference sequence). This CDR3 comprises 11 residues. The germline V and J ends were trimmed by 1 base and 4 bases, with 1 base remaining between them. CDR3 in amino acids: CASSQATEAFL. CDR3 bases: TGTGCCAGCAGCCAAGCCACTGAAGCTTTCCTT.

This clonotype has more than one count but fewer than ten. The rearrangement joins TRBV4-2 to TRBJ2-3; TRBD2 agrees at 8 bases. Germline V gene sequence: CDR1 LGHNA, CDR2 YNFKEQ. With 0 bases clipped from V and 5 bases from J, the junction kept 7 bases outside the gene matches. CDR3 size: 16 residues. CDR3 region: CASSQDYGRAGDTQYF. CDR3 nucleotides: TGTGCCAGCAGCCAAGATTACGGGAGGGCCGGAGATACGCAGTATTTT.

This clonotype was recorded at least ten times. This chain links TRBV28 with TRBJ1-1, with D possibly TRBD1 on 6 matching bases. Trimming took off 11 bases at V and 1 base at J, with 8 bases between the two ends. CDR3 length equals 11 residues. The germline V gene has CDR1 MDHEN and CDR2 SYDVKM. CDR3 in amino acids: CASTGNTEAFF. DNA for the CDR3: TGTGCCTCGACAGGGAACACTGAAGCTTTCTTT.

This clonotype was counted ten times or more. The J gene is TRBJ1-2, the V gene TRBV27; no definite D call. This CDR3 region has 15 residues. The V end was cut by 2 bases, the J end by 1 base, with 11 bases between. The germline V gene encodes CDR1 MNHEY and CDR2 SMNVEV (reference sequence). CDR3 loop: CASSLRSSLNYGYTF. The CDR3 region has the DNA TGTGCCAGCAGTTTAAGGTCATCTCTTAACTATGGCTACACCTTC.

This clonotype was seen ten or more times. The chain has TRBV10-3 and TRBJ2-5, with 10 bases that match TRBD1. Germline CDR1 ENHRY, CDR2 SYGVKD. The V and J ends lost 5 bases and 1 base, in that order; junction bases with no gene match: 10. The CDR3 extends over 17 amino acids. The CDR3 DNA follows: TGTGCCATCAGTCCCGCCGGGACAGGGGTGCCCCAAGAGACCCAGTACTTC. Protein sequence: CAISPAGTGVPQETQYF.

The CDR3 reads CATTDRDGEKLFF. The DNA for the CDR3 is TGTGCCACCACAGACCGGGACGGAGAAAAACTGTTTTTT. This rearrangement joins TRBV7-9 to TRBJ1-4; perhaps TRBD1 as D (5 bases). V lost 10 bases and J 8 bases, leaving 17 bases between the germline ends. The CDR3 is 13 amino acids. Germline V gene lookup returns CDR1 SEHNR and CDR2 FQNEAQ (reference sequence).

This clonotype was counted at least ten times. At one end the junction does not follow the germline gene, possibly because of a read error. The chain recombines TRBV19 with TRBJ1-5, with TRBD1 identical over 8 bases. This CDR3 is 17 amino acids long. From germline, CDR1 is LNHDA and CDR2 SQIVND (reference sequence). CDR3 DNA: TGTGCCAGTAGTTTAGACTGGACAGGGATGGGCAATCAGCCCCAGCATTTT. Protein sequence: CASSLDWTGMGNQPQHF.

This clonotype was detected ten times or more. At one of its ends the junction is not consistent with the germline gene, which may arise from a read error. The chain couples TRBV3-1 to TRBJ2-1; 7 bases line up with TRBD2. CDR3 size: 12 residues. Germline V CDR1 and CDR2: LGHDT, YNNKEL (reference sequence). CDR3 protein: CASSQAGNEQFF. In DNA form, the CDR3 reads TGTGCCAGCAGTCAAGCGGGGAATGAGCAGTTCTTC.

V gene TRBV28 combines with J gene TRBJ2-7; TRBD2 is a possible D gene (6 bases). Germline CDR1 is MDHEN and CDR2 is SYDVKM. V lost 6 bases to trimming and J lost 4 bases, with 19 bases between them. This CDR3 contains 15 residues. The CDR3: CASSQPVAENYEQYF. In nucleotides, the CDR3 is TGTGCCAGCAGCCAGCCGGTAGCGGAAAATTACGAGCAGTACTTC.

This clonotype was picked up many times. This rearrangement joins TRBV6-2 or TRBV6-3 to TRBJ2-3; TRBD1 agrees at 8 bases. CDR1 and CDR2 from the germline V gene are MNHEY and SVGEGT. The CDR3 extends over 20 amino acids. V shed 5 bases and J 2 bases; nucleotides not matched to a gene: 21. In nucleotides, the CDR3 is TGTGCCAGCAGTATCGGACAGGGTTTTAACCTGGACCTTGCCACAGATACGCAGTATTTT. As protein: CASSIGQGFNLDLATDTQYF.

In this sample, this clonotype turned up many times. The rearrangement joins TRBV7-2 to TRBJ2-7; D might be TRBD1 or TRBD2, each matching 5 bases. The CDR3 has 14 residues. CDR1 and CDR2 from the germline V gene are SGHTA and FQGNSA. V was trimmed by 5 bases and J by 6 bases, leaving 17 bases between them. CDR3 sequence reads: CASSREGWGIEQYF. The CDR3 DNA is TGTGCCAGCAGCCGAGAGGGGTGGGGAATCGAGCAGTACTTC.

This clonotype was seen repeatedly, ten times or more. The genes are TRBV6-1 and TRBJ1-4; 7 bases agree with TRBD1. The junction had 1 base not matched to a gene; V was cut back by 5 bases and J by 7 bases. Germline lookup yields CDR1 MNHNS and CDR2 SASEGT. The CDR3 extends over 12 amino acids. The CDR3 DNA is TGTGCCAGCAGTACAGGGGTTGAAAAACTGTTTTTT. Protein product: CASSTGVEKLFF.